Described below is a single T cell receptor beta chain sequence and its context. No antigen is known for it. The data derive from a study of cytomegalovirus exposure and HLA in healthy donors. Per the germline V gene, CDR1 is SEHNR and CDR2 is FQNEAQ (reference sequence). The CDR3 has 16 amino acids. V trimming: 1 base; J trimming: 2 bases; junction bases outside the gene matches: 3. Whereas donors were nominally healthy upon sampling, unrecorded immune exposures were probable. Findings and caveats of the study: The authors judged a highly shared variant cluster likely a sequencing artifact.

The PCR ran on 60 Vbeta and 13 Jbeta primers. Assay: immunoSEQ multiplex PCR; the TCRdb copy retains only in-frame clones and omits some. The sample shows approximately 210,000 clones, more than 75% of them seen only once. This TCR was recovered from a male donor in good health and CMV-seropositive. The sequenced material came from PBMCs. The chain has TRBV7-9 and TRBJ2-5; 11 bases agree with TRBD1. The CDR3 DNA follows: TGTGCCAGCAGCTTAGGGGACAGGGGGGGACAAGAGACCCAGTACTTC. Residues: CASSLGDRGGQETQYF.